The 8 T cell receptor beta chains reported below all come from one sample, sequenced in a study of cytomegalovirus exposure and HLA in healthy donors. A multiplex PCR was run with 60 Vbeta primers and 13 Jbeta primers. Clones were read by immunoSEQ multiplex PCR, and TCRdb kept only the in-frame ones, dropping some. The profile shows about 150,000 clones, approximately 80% of them singletons. Sequenced: PBMCs. These receptors originate from a woman aged 45 to 65 in good health and CMV-seropositive.

This clone has just a few counts. J is TRBJ2-7 and V is TRBV28; the match to TRBD2 covers 7 bases. V gave up 5 bases and J gave up 8 bases; unmatched junction bases: 9. CDR1 is MDHEN, CDR2 SYDVKM, per germline. The CDR3 runs to 13 residues. The CDR3 DNA follows: TGTGCCAGCAGTCGGACTAGTCCTTACAAGCAGTACTTC. This translates into CASSRTSPYKQYF.

The gene calls are TRBV29-1 and TRBJ2-3; perhaps TRBD1 as D (5 bases). Germline assignment: CDR1 SQVTM and CDR2 ANQGSEA. This CDR3 contains 15 residues. V lost 5 bases to trimming and J lost 2 bases, with 17 bases between them. This chain's CDR3 is CSVLSDSRFTDTQYF. As DNA, the CDR3 is TGCAGCGTTTTATCTGACAGCCGATTCACAGATACGCAGTATTTT.

This sequence joins TRBV27 and TRBJ2-1, with D possibly TRBD1 on 5 matching bases. Germline values: CDR1 MNHEY, CDR2 SMNVEV (reference sequence). Trimming stripped 6 bases from V and 0 bases from J, with 21 bases between. The CDR3 has 18 residues. This CDR3 is CASRLSPSQGSSYNEQFF. CDR3 bases: TGTGCCAGCAGGCTATCTCCCAGCCAGGGCTCCTCCTACAATGAGCAGTTCTTC.

J is TRBJ2-1 and V is TRBV7-6; D might be TRBD1 (6 bases). V was clipped by 5 bases and J by 3 bases, with 11 bases between them. Looked up from germline, CDR1 is SGHVS and CDR2 is FNYEAQ. This CDR3 spans 14 amino acids. This CDR3 reads CASSPDRFYNEQFF. The CDR3 nucleotides are TGTGCCAGCAGCCCGGACAGATTCTACAATGAGCAGTTCTTC.

This chain uses TRBV9 with TRBJ1-1, with TRBD1 matching over 10 bases. The CDR3 sequence is 15 residues long. V lost 3 bases to trimming and J lost 3 bases; unmatched junction nucleotides: 5. The germline V gene encodes CDR1 SGDLS and CDR2 YYNGEE. CDR3 DNA: TGTGCCAGCAGCGCCTCCGGGACAGGGGACACTGAAGCTTTCTTT. This translates into CASSASGTGDTEAFF.

The chain couples TRBV28 to TRBJ2-7; 7 bases are a match to TRBD2. The CDR3 length is 16 residues. The V segment lost 7 bases and the J segment 7 bases; nucleotides outside the gene matches: 19. Germline loops: CDR1 MDHEN, CDR2 SYDVKM. The CDR3 reads CASITNAGGSLGEQYF. The CDR3 region has the DNA TGTGCCAGCATCACCAATGCCGGGGGGTCTCTGGGAGAGCAGTACTTC.

CDR3: CATSRDRIGTGPNTEAFF. Written as DNA, the CDR3 is TGTGCCACCAGCAGAGATAGGATCGGGACAGGCCCCAACACTGAAGCTTTCTTT. The rearrangement uses TRBV15 and TRBJ1-1; 8 nucleotides line up with TRBD1. Trimming cost V 0 bases and J 2 bases; bases outside gene matches: 11. The length of the CDR3 is 18 residues. The germline gives CDR1 LNHNV, CDR2 YYDKDF (reference sequence). The full variable domain, its missing parts supplied by reference TRBV15 and TRBJ1-1, is DAMVIQNPRYQVTQFGKPVTLSCSQTLNHNVMYWYQQKSSQAPKLLFHYYDKDFNNEADTPDNFQSRRPNTSFCFLDIRSPGLGDTAMYLCATSRDRIGTGPNTEAFFGQGTRLTVV.

This rearrangement joins TRBV25-1 to TRBJ2-5; TRBD2 matches at 7 bases. The DNA end is a closer match to TRBJ2-7, so the J assignment may be wrong. Germline values: CDR1 MGHDK, CDR2 SYGVNS. The CDR3 contains 13 residues. CDR3: CASSWGGAYEQYF. CDR3 coding DNA: TGTGCCAGCAGTTGGGGGGGGGCCTACGAGCAGTACTTC.